These 29 T cell receptor beta chains came from one sample sequenced in a study of T cell responses to AZD1222 COVID-19 vaccine (dated by TCRdb to about 2021). The sample's time point label is to be understood as: baseline before first vaccination. The library was produced with the immunoSEQ multiplex PCR assay. TCRdb provides this immuneACCESS table in a form limited to in-frame rearrangements. Some clones are lacking; in checked studies, under half of them reflect an unresolved V gene, and why the rest are absent is not known. The sample table contains 95,000 to 100,000 clones; only one count was recorded for about nine tenths of them. Of the sample, under 1.5% falls within the top ten clones. The source was peripheral blood, collected on day 0 of AZD1222 vaccination. These receptors all stem from an adult in good health.

CDR3 protein: CASSLPRDEQFF. The CDR3 DNA follows: TGTGCCAGCAGCTTACCACGGGATGAGCAGTTCTTC. J is TRBJ2-1 and V is TRBV5-4; D not certain. The CDR3 is 12 amino acids. Germline V gene lookup returns CDR1 SGHNT and CDR2 YYREEE (reference sequence). The V end was cut by 2 bases, the J end by 8 bases, with 8 bases between.

The rearrangement joins TRBV12-3 or TRBV12-4 to TRBJ1-2, with D perhaps matching TRBD1 (5 bases). The CDR3 has 13 residues. Trimming shortened V by 3 bases and J by 8 bases, and 13 bases separated the two germline ends. The CDR3 DNA follows: TGTGCCAGCAGTTTTCGAGCAGGGTACGGCTACACCTTC. Translated, it gives CASSFRAGYGYTF.

This chain joins TRBV12-5 and TRBJ2-1; weak D call: TRBD2 (6 bases). The CDR3 length is 19 residues. Germline-derived CDR1 and CDR2 are LGHNT and FRNRAP. Deletions cut 0 bases from V and 4 bases from J, with 22 bases between. CDR3 protein: CASGLVSRGGLPLYNEQFF. The CDR3 DNA reads as TGTGCTAGTGGTTTGGTATCGCGGGGAGGTTTACCCCTGTACAATGAGCAGTTCTTC. Full variable domain (rest looked up from reference TRBV12-5 and TRBJ2-1): DARVTQTPRHKVTEMGQEVTMRCQPILGHNTVFWYRQTMMQGLELLAYFRNRAPLDDSGMPKDRFSAEMPDATLATLKIQPSEPRDSAVYFCASGLVSRGGLPLYNEQFFGPGTRLTVL.

This chain connects TRBV13 to TRBJ1-2, with D tentatively TRBD1 (5 bases). V gave up 5 bases and J gave up 5 bases, with 15 bases separating them. The CDR3 sequence is 14 residues long. CDR1 is PRHDT, CDR2 FYEKMQ, per germline (reference sequence). The CDR3 DNA is TGTGCCAGCAGCCCGGTGGGGACCTCTTATGGCTACACCTTC. Protein sequence: CASSPVGTSYGYTF. Supplemented by reference TRBV13 and TRBJ1-2, the full variable domain reads AAGVIQSPRHLIKEKRETATLKCYPIPRHDTVYWYQQGPGQDPQFLISFYEKMQSDKGSIPDRFSAQQFSDYHSELNMSSLELGDSALYFCASSPVGTSYGYTFGSGTRLTVV.

The chain is built from TRBV3-1 (or the pseudogene TRBV3-2) and TRBJ1-3, with D unresolved. V was shortened by 3 bases and J by 0 bases, with 9 bases between the two germline ends. Germline assignment: CDR1 LGHDT and CDR2 YNNKEL (reference sequence). The CDR3 length is 15 residues. In DNA, the CDR3 is TGTGCCAGCAGCCAGACCGCTAGCTCTGGAAACACCATATATTTT. It yields the protein CASSQTASSGNTIYF.

This sequence joins TRBV28 and TRBJ1-3; D is possibly TRBD1 (5 bases). Looked up from germline, CDR1 is MDHEN and CDR2 is SYDVKM. V was pared by 5 bases and J by 0 bases, with 8 bases between. The CDR3 runs to 14 residues. CDR3 coding DNA: TGTGCCAGCAGTCTTGGGGGCTCTGGAAACACCATATATTTT. This gives the protein CASSLGGSGNTIYF.

The chain is built from TRBV11-3 and TRBJ1-1; D unresolved. With 0 bases removed from V and 1 base from J, the gap between germline ends came to 6 bases. Germline V gene sequence: CDR1 SGHNT, CDR2 YENEEA. This CDR3 has 14 residues. Written as DNA, the CDR3 is TGTGCCAGCAGCTTAGATTACGGGAACACTGAAGCTTTCTTT. It is translated as CASSLDYGNTEAFF. The full variable domain, rest sourced from reference TRBV11-3 and TRBJ1-1, is EAGVVQSPRYKIIEKKQPVAFWCNPISGHNTLYWYLQNLGQGPELLIRYENEEAVDDSQLPKDRFSAERLKGVDSTLKIQPAELGDSAVYLCASSLDYGNTEAFFGQGTRLTVV.

This chain links TRBV29-1 with TRBJ2-1, with 7 bases lining up with TRBD2. J gave up 6 bases and V 1 base, and 6 bases lay outside the gene matches. CDR1 is SQVTM, CDR2 ANQGSEA, per germline. This CDR3 has 14 residues. CDR3 sequence: CSVEGLAEGNEQFF. The CDR3 DNA sequence: TGCAGCGTTGAAGGCCTAGCGGAAGGCAATGAGCAGTTCTTC.

The V and J genes are TRBV19 and TRBJ1-1; D not resolved. Trimming shortened V by 3 bases and J by 1 base, and 12 bases separated the two germline ends. The germline V gene encodes CDR1 LNHDA and CDR2 SQIVND (reference sequence). The CDR3 sequence is 15 residues long. For the CDR3, the DNA is TGTGCCAGTAGTATGAATGGGATTGGGAACACTGAAGCTTTCTTT. Protein product: CASSMNGIGNTEAFF.

J is TRBJ2-3 and V is TRBV4-2; 8 positions agree with TRBD2. Germline V gives CDR1 LGHNA, CDR2 YNFKEQ. This CDR3 has 16 amino acids. V dropped 2 bases and J dropped 5; count of bases not matched to a gene: 9. CDR3 amino acids: CASSQRTGGPGDTQYF. Written as DNA, the CDR3 is TGTGCCAGCAGCCAACGTACGGGGGGGCCAGGAGATACGCAGTATTTT.

This clone was recorded a few times. V usage is TRBV4-1 and J usage is TRBJ1-1; unclear D gene. The V end was cut by 7 bases, the J end by 2 bases, with 14 bases between. The V gene's germline CDR1 is MGHRA and CDR2 YSYEKL. The CDR3 runs to 14 residues. CDR3 loop: CASTSGVGNTEAFF. CDR3 in DNA: TGCGCCAGCACCTCCGGGGTAGGAAACACTGAAGCTTTCTTT.

This chain joins TRBV5-6 and TRBJ1-4; D ambiguous. Per germline, CDR1 SGHDT and CDR2 YYEEEE. V was clipped by 0 bases and J by 7 bases, with 10 bases between them. This CDR3 spans 14 amino acids. As DNA, the CDR3 is TGTGCCAGCAGCTTGGCAGGAGTCGGTGAAAAACTGTTTTTT. Translation gives CASSLAGVGEKLFF.

V gene TRBV2 combines with J gene TRBJ2-7; 9 nucleotides line up with TRBD1. J lost 3 bases, V lost 5 bases, and 11 bases had no gene match. The CDR3 has 16 amino acids. Germline-derived CDR1 and CDR2 are SNHLY and FYNNEI. CDR3 loop: CASSIPGDREFYEQYF. CDR3 nucleotides: TGTGCCAGCAGTATACCCGGGGACAGGGAGTTCTACGAGCAGTACTTC. Combining the CDR3 with reference TRBV2 and TRBJ2-7 gives the whole variable domain EPEVTQTPSHQVTQMGQEVILRCVPISNHLYFYWYRQILGQKVEFLVSFYNNEISEKSEIFDDQFSVERPDGSNFTLKIRSTKLEDSAMYFCASSIPGDREFYEQYFGPGTRLTVT.

This sequence joins TRBV7-9 and TRBJ1-2; possibly TRBD1 for D (5 bases). Deletions cut 5 bases from V and 2 bases from J, with 9 bases between. Germline V lookup: CDR1 SEHNR, CDR2 FQNEAQ (reference sequence). The CDR3 spans 13 residues. The CDR3 sequence is CASSQTVNYGYTF. The CDR3, as DNA: TGTGCCAGCAGCCAGACAGTGAACTATGGCTACACCTTC.

The chain has TRBV5-1 and TRBJ2-1; no clear D gene. CDR1 is SGHRS, CDR2 YFSETQ, per germline. V was cut by 4 bases and J by 0 bases, with 8 bases left in between. The CDR3 extends over 14 amino acids. The CDR3 is CASSPQSSYNEQFF. CDR3 sequence (DNA): TGCGCCAGCAGCCCTCAGAGCTCCTACAATGAGCAGTTCTTC.

This chain connects TRBV19 to TRBJ2-5; 11 nucleotides agree with TRBD1. CDR1 is LNHDA and CDR2 is SQIVND in the germline V gene (reference sequence). The J segment lost 2 bases and the V segment lost 6 bases, leaving 5 bases of the junction unmatched. The CDR3 is made up of 15 amino acids. The CDR3, as DNA: TGTGCCAGTAGGACCGGGACAGGGGGACAAGAGACCCAGTACTTC. Amino acid sequence: CASRTGTGGQETQYF.

The chain has TRBV6-5 and TRBJ1-6; no clear D. Deletions cut 7 bases from V and 0 bases from J, with 10 bases between. Germline V gene sequence: CDR1 MNHEY, CDR2 SVGAGI. The CDR3 length is 15 residues. Here the CDR3 reads CASIADHSYNSPLHF. In DNA form, the CDR3 reads TGTGCCAGCATCGCCGACCACTCCTATAATTCACCCCTCCACTTT.

The chain combines TRBV9 with TRBJ2-7; 7 bases are a match to TRBD2. The CDR3 sequence is 15 residues long. V lost 2 bases to trimming and J lost 2 bases; unmatched junction nucleotides: 7. Germline V CDR1 and CDR2: SGDLS, YYNGEE. CDR3 loop: CASSVGGWLPYEQYF. The CDR3 DNA follows: TGTGCCAGCAGCGTGGGGGGGTGGTTGCCCTACGAGCAGTACTTC.

This chain connects TRBV3-1 (or the pseudogene TRBV3-2) to TRBJ1-6; D gene ambiguous. Germline loops: CDR1 LGHDT, CDR2 YNNKEL (reference sequence). Trimming left V 0 bases short and J 4 bases short, with 13 bases between. This CDR3 region has 17 residues. CDR3 in amino acids: CASSQESSWSYNSPLHF. In nucleotides, the CDR3 is TGTGCCAGCAGCCAAGAGTCGTCCTGGAGTTATAATTCACCCCTCCACTTT.

The chain recombines TRBV28 with TRBJ2-7; D gene ambiguous. Deletions cut 5 bases from V and 4 bases from J, with 9 bases between. Germline V gives CDR1 MDHEN, CDR2 SYDVKM. This CDR3 has 12 residues. CDR3 in DNA: TGTGCCAGCAGTCTAAGCAGATACGAGCAGTACTTC. Translated: CASSLSRYEQYF. Drawing the rest from reference TRBV28 and TRBJ2-7, the complete variable domain is DVKVTQSSRYLVKRTGEKVFLECVQDMDHENMFWYRQDPGLGLRLIYFSYDVKMKEKGDIPEGYSVSREKKERFSLILESASTNQTSMYLCASSLSRYEQYFGPGTRLTVT.

This chain uses TRBV15 with TRBJ2-3, with D perhaps TRBD2 (6 bases). Trimming stripped 3 bases from V and 6 bases from J, with 10 bases between. CDR1 LNHNV and CDR2 YYDKDF come from the germline V gene (reference sequence). This CDR3 is built from 13 residues. Here the CDR3 DNA reads TGTGCCACCAGCAGGGCAGGAGGGGATACGCAGTATTTT. This encodes CATSRAGGDTQYF. Together with reference TRBV15 and TRBJ2-3, the CDR3 gives the full variable domain: DAMVIQNPRYQVTQFGKPVTLSCSQTLNHNVMYWYQQKSSQAPKLLFHYYDKDFNNEADTPDNFQSRRPNTSFCFLDIRSPGLGDTAMYLCATSRAGGDTQYFGPGTRLTVL.

The count of this clone is one. This sequence joins TRBV5-1 and TRBJ1-5, with D tentatively TRBD1 (5 bases). Trimming pared 4 bases from V and 6 bases from J, leaving 17 bases between. Germline assignment: CDR1 SGHRS and CDR2 YFSETQ. The CDR3 has 15 residues. The CDR3 sequence: CASSPRGGMGQPQHF. As DNA, the CDR3 is TGCGCCAGCAGCCCTCGGGGGGGGATGGGTCAGCCCCAGCATTTT. The full variable domain, its missing parts supplied by reference TRBV5-1 and TRBJ1-5, is KAGVTQTPRYLIKTRGQQVTLSCSPISGHRSVSWYQQTPGQGLQFLFEYFSETQRNKGNFPGRFSGRQFSNSRSEMNVSTLELGDSALYLCASSPRGGMGQPQHFGDGTRLSIL.

In this sample, this clone turned up once. The chain links TRBV30 to TRBJ1-5, with no clear D. The CDR3 is made up of 12 amino acids. With 7 bases removed from V and 5 bases from J, the gap between germline ends came to 12 bases. CDR1 and CDR2 (germline): GTSNPN, SVGIG (reference sequence). DNA for the CDR3: TGTGCCTCCTCGGACGGTGATCAGCCCCAGCATTTT. This gives the protein CASSDGDQPQHF.

This sequence joins TRBV12-5 and TRBJ1-1; 8 bases map to TRBD1. This CDR3 has 15 residues. Trimming cost V 0 bases and J 7 bases; bases outside gene matches: 7. Germline V gene data show CDR1 as LGHNT and CDR2 as FRNRAP. CDR3 DNA sequence: TGTGCTAGTGGTTTGGTCGAGACAGGGGTTCATGAAGCTTTCTTT. This gives the protein CASGLVETGVHEAFF.

The V call is TRBV19, the J call TRBJ1-5; no reliable D call. The CDR3 is 12 residues long. The V and J ends lost 4 bases and 3 bases respectively, with 4 bases between them. Germline V gene lookup returns CDR1 LNHDA and CDR2 SQIVND (reference sequence). Written as DNA, the CDR3 is TGTGCCAGTAGTAGTGACAATCAGCCCCAGCATTTT. Protein sequence: CASSSDNQPQHF.

The chain couples TRBV28 to TRBJ2-7; D is unresolved. The CDR3 runs 14 residues. The V end lost 1 base, the J end lost 3 bases, and 10 bases lay between the germline ends. From germline, CDR1 is MDHEN and CDR2 SYDVKM. CDR3 residues: CASSLSRPFYEQYF. CDR3 sequence (DNA): TGTGCCAGCAGTTTATCCCGGCCGTTCTACGAGCAGTACTTC.

The rearrangement uses TRBV7-9 and TRBJ1-2; D might be TRBD1 (6 bases). With 7 bases removed from V and 4 bases from J, the gap between germline ends came to 16 bases. Germline CDR1 SEHNR, CDR2 FQNEAQ (reference sequence). The CDR3 length is 14 residues. CDR3: CASNLQGQLYGYTF. CDR3 bases: TGTGCCAGCAACCTCCAGGGACAACTCTATGGCTACACCTTC. The whole variable domain, remainder taken from reference TRBV7-9 and TRBJ1-2, is DTGVSQNPRHKITKRGQNVTFRCDPISEHNRLYWYRQTLGQGPEFLTYFQNEAQLEKSRLLSDRFSAERPKGSFSTLEIQRTEQGDSAMYLCASNLQGQLYGYTFGSGTRLTVV.

This clone is a singleton in its sample. This chain connects TRBV10-2 to TRBJ2-3; 9 bases fit TRBD1. The CDR3 is 15 residues long. CDR1 WSHSY and CDR2 SAAADI come from the germline V gene. V dropped 3 bases and J dropped 4; count of bases not matched to a gene: 5. CDR3 DNA sequence: TGCGCCAGCAGTGATCAGGACAGGGGTGCAGATACGCAGTATTTT. It yields the protein CASSDQDRGADTQYF.

The chain uses TRBV9 and TRBJ1-1; D remains unclear. Germline CDR1 SGDLS, CDR2 YYNGEE. This CDR3 is 13 amino acids long. The V end was cut by 4 bases, the J end by 1 base, with 8 bases between. CDR3 DNA sequence: TGTGCCAGCAGCCCTATGGAGAACACTGAAGCTTTCTTT. As protein: CASSPMENTEAFF.